This record looks at one TCR beta chain sequence and its context. No cognate antigen has been identified for it. Base quality data are lacking; no much larger clone is found one base away. In the prospective study, participants were about 18 to 95 years old, resided in 20 to 30 geographic areas of the United States, and were enrolled through a virtual design. To assign participants to cohorts, the prospective study relied on clinical history that participants themselves reported in a screening survey and a study questionnaire. Each participant in the prospective study had whole blood, serum and a nasopharyngeal or oropharyngeal swab collected by mobile phlebotomists. Participants in the prospective study had the option to provide additional blood draws and questionnaires over a roughly 2-month period. Blood samples from the prospective study were shipped frozen or at room temperature prior to DNA extraction.

This sample was included in a study of blood T cell repertoires in COVID-19 (dated by TCRdb to the early 2020s). As for the study more broadly: Collaborator samples came from the United States, Italy and Spain and covered acute and convalescent phases of COVID-19. The prospective study material was composed of cDNA or gDNA derived from T cells, B-cell-depleted T cells, or PBMCs. Subjects who had been exposed to COVID-19, were actively infected with it, or had recovered from it provided the deeply sampled blood TCRbeta repertoires that made up the dataset. The repertoires were released in a freely available public database intended as a resource for research on the immune response to SARS-CoV-2. The samples were drawn from two sources: the first 160 participants of the ongoing ImmuneRACE study, and 950 to 1,500 subjects contributed by 6 global collaborators. Sample metadata almost always included a de-identified subject ID, COVID-19 status, age in years and sex. Where HLA class I and class II types were available, the types were taken from metadata supplied by the sample provider, not from assay-based typing. General study outcomes and caveats: The amount of clinical and demographic metadata varied by source and participant and was provided uncurated.

The immunoSEQ Assay, a bias-controlled multiplex PCR, was used to amplify TCRbeta CDR3 regions from genomic DNA. From the authors' description of their analysis: Nucleated cell counts per sample were estimated from amplification of reference gene primers within the assay. To quantify the absolute abundance of each unique TCRbeta CDR3 rearrangement, sequence reads were collapsed and filtered. For each sample, productive Simpson clonality was calculated by taking the square root of Simpson's diversity index across productive rearrangements. The source is immuneACCESS, and TCRdb retained only in-frame sequences with V and J called. Part of the clones is not carried over; for the studies checked, unresolved V genes explain less than half of this, and the remainder is unexplained. The D gene and trimming were derived from the DNA, and the V and J assignments and clone size from that table. The sample includes 200,000 to 250,000 clones, with 70% to 90% observed a single time. The ten largest clones take up about 7.7% of the sample.

The V end loses 5 bases and the J end loses 4 bases, and a stretch of 14 bases separates them. Sequences MGHDK (CDR1) and SYGVNS (CDR2) are obtained from the germline V gene. Including cysteine and phenylalanine, the CDR3 has 14 amino acids. Left in the record is the CDR3 DNA by itself, 42 bases read in frame from the first base. The V and J genes are TRBV25-1 and TRBJ1-1; no D gene can be assigned with confidence. The clonotype was recovered from a woman aged 40 to 49 with acute COVID-19. The sequencing input was PBMCs or T cells enriched from blood (not recorded which). The CDR3 amino acid sequence is: CASSSDPEGTEAFF. The bases are TGTGCCAGCAGTTCCGACCCGGAGGGCACTGAAGCTTTCTTT.